The sequence of this T cell receptor beta chain was determined in a study of cytomegalovirus exposure and HLA in healthy donors. This clone has only a few counts. Its cognate antigen is unknown. The donors were part of the validation cohort of roughly 110 subjects. That cohort was separate from the first cohort, which comprised 700 or so subjects. Clones were read by immunoSEQ multiplex PCR, and TCRdb kept only the in-frame ones, dropping some. The sample includes 150,000 to 200,000 clones, approximately 83% of them seen just once. Regarding the study as a whole: For cytomegalovirus status, the classifier reportedly gave diagnoses with high specificity and sensitivity. Overall, about 160 TCR beta chains were annotated as cytomegalovirus-associated. The study found most TCR sequences rare, yet found some public TCRs in many donors.

Input material: PBMCs. This clonotype originated in a young woman in good health and CMV-seropositive.

CDR3 region: CASSSSSSYNSPLHF. CDR3 coding DNA: TGCGCCAGCAGCTCATCGAGCTCCTATAATTCACCCCTCCACTTT. The J gene is TRBJ1-6, the V gene TRBV5-1; D unresolved. Germline assignment: CDR1 SGHRS and CDR2 YFSETQ. V was cut by 3 bases and J by 0 bases, with 7 bases left in between. This CDR3 spans 15 amino acids.